This is a list of T cell receptor beta chains from one sample in a study of siplizumab effects on memory and regulatory T cells. Assay used: immunoSEQ multiplex PCR; TCRdb lists only in-frame clones, some missing. The sample contains nearly 95,000 clones, around 94% of which appear only once. The specimen was non-Treg CD4+ T cells sorted from blood. The receptor source for this set is a human donor in good health. Both conserved end residues are part of each CDR3. A D gene is named only where the DNA matches it firmly. The listing skips clone size in some rows; elsewhere it reads once, few, many or a size class.

j_call v_call d_call clone_size cdr3_nt cdr3_aa
TRBJ1-1 TRBV5-6 NA NA TGTGCCAGCAGCTTGGTTTCGAACATGAACACTGAAGCTTTCTTT CASSLVSNMNTEAFF
TRBJ2-7 TRBV7-3 NA NA TGTGCCAGCAGCGCGAACAGGGTGAGCTCCTACGAGCAGTACTTC CASSANRVSSYEQYF
TRBJ2-7 TRBV27 NA NA TGTGCCAGCAGTACGCAGGGGTTTGGGGGCTCCTACGAGCAGTACTTC CASSTQGFGGSYEQYF
TRBJ1-5 TRBV4-1 NA once TGCGCCAGCAGCAATCGCCCCGGGACACTTCCCAATCAGCCCCAGCATTTT CASSNRPGTLPNQPQHF
TRBJ2-1 TRBV7-3 TRBD2 NA TGTGCCAGCAGCTTAGCGGGAGGGCCCTACAATGAGCAGTTCTTC CASSLAGGPYNEQFF
TRBJ2-5 TRBV30 NA NA TGTGCCTGGAGTGTTCGGGGGTACCAAGAGACCCAGTACTTC CAWSVRGYQETQYF
TRBJ2-5 TRBV9 TRBD2 NA TGTGCCAGCAGCGTAGGCGGGGGCCAAGAGACCCAGTACTTC CASSVGGGQETQYF
TRBJ1-5 TRBV4-1 TRBD1 NA TGCGCCAGCAGCCAAGGCCCGGGACAGGGTTATTTTCAGCCCCAGCATTTT CASSQGPGQGYFQPQHF
TRBJ1-1 TRBV19 NA NA TGTGCCAGTAGCTTACAGGGGAACACTGAAGCTTTCTTT CASSLQGNTEAFF
TRBJ1-6 TRBV10-3 NA NA TGTGCCATCAGTGATTTAGGACAGAATTCACCCCTCCACTTT CAISDLGQNSPLHF
TRBJ1-1 TRBV2 TRBD1 NA TGTGCCAGCAGCCCTCTGACAGGGGGCACTGAAGCTTTCTTT CASSPLTGGTEAFF
TRBJ1-4 TRBV7-9 NA NA TGTGCCAGCAGCTTAGGGGGTCGGGCAGCAACTAATGAAAAACTGTTTTTT CASSLGGRAATNEKLFF
TRBJ2-3 TRBV7-6 TRBD2 NA TGTGCCAGCAGCTTAGGGACTAGCGGGAGCACAGATACGCAGTATTTT CASSLGTSGSTDTQYF
TRBJ2-7 TRBV9 NA NA TGTGCCAGCAGCCCTTCGGGGCAGGGGCTCGAGCAGTACTTC CASSPSGQGLEQYF
TRBJ1-5 TRBV4-1 TRBD1 NA TGCGCCAGCAGCCAAGATAAGGTTTTGACAGGGGGAGCTCAGCCCCAGCATTTT CASSQDKVLTGGAQPQHF
TRBJ2-3 TRBV9 TRBD2 NA TGTGCCAGCAGCGCACCCCCGGGGGGGCGGACCCGCACAGATACGCAGTATTTT CASSAPPGGRTRTDTQYF
TRBJ2-7 TRBV7-8 TRBD2 NA TGTGCCAGCAGCTTAGAAAGACTAGCGGGTCCCTACGAGCAGTACTTC CASSLERLAGPYEQYF
TRBJ1-2 TRBV6-4 NA NA TGTGCCAGCAGTCCCCAGGGGAACTATGGCTACACCTTC CASSPQGNYGYTF
TRBJ1-1 TRBV6-5 NA NA TGTGCCAGCAGGCTGTTGGGGGGAGGGAACACTGAAGCTTTCTTT CASRLLGGGNTEAFF
TRBJ2-5 TRBV12-5 NA NA TGTGCTAGTGGCCTTGCTGCGCAAGAGACCCAGTACTTC CASGLAAQETQYF
TRBJ2-7 TRBV5-4 NA once TGTGCCAGCAGCTTGGCGGGACTCCCCACCTACGAGCAGTACTTC CASSLAGLPTYEQYF
TRBJ1-2 TRBV5-6 NA NA TGTGCCAGCAGCGAACAGGGCCTTGGGTATGGCTACACCTTC CASSEQGLGYGYTF
TRBJ1-5 TRBV2 NA NA TGTGCCAGCAGTGAAATCAGGAGCAATCAGCCCCAGCATTTT CASSEIRSNQPQHF
TRBJ2-4 TRBV7-2 TRBD2 NA TGTGCCAGCAGCCCGGGACTAGCGGGACCCGGTGTGGCCAAAAACATTCAGTACTTC CASSPGLAGPGVAKNIQYF
TRBJ1-2 TRBV4-2 NA NA TGTGCCAGCAGCCAAGAAAGCCAGGGAGTTGGCTACACCTTC CASSQESQGVGYTF
TRBJ2-1 TRBV12-5 NA NA TGTGCTAGTGGTTTGGGACAGGCCCGTCGGGGTGAGCAGTTCTTC CASGLGQARRGEQFF
TRBJ2-1 TRBV4-3 TRBD2 NA TGCGCCAGCAGCCAGTCGATACTTAGCGGGAGTCTTGACTACAATGAGCAGTTCTTC CASSQSILSGSLDYNEQFF
TRBJ2-7 TRBV5-5 TRBD2 NA TGTGCCAGCAGCAGTAGCGGGAGCTACGAGCAGTACTTC CASSSSGSYEQYF
TRBJ1-2 TRBV15 NA once TGTGCCACCAGCCCCCGGGACAACTATGGCTACACCTTC CATSPRDNYGYTF
TRBJ2-2 TRBV18 NA NA TGTGCCAGCTCACCGCTGATTGGGGAGCTGTTTTTT CASSPLIGELFF
TRBJ1-2 TRBV6-6 NA NA TGTGCCAGCAGTTACCAACAGGGAGCTAACTATGGCTACACCTTC CASSYQQGANYGYTF
TRBJ2-3 TRBV5-1 NA NA TGCGCCAGCAGCTTGACAGGGCCGGGGACAGATACGCAGTATTTT CASSLTGPGTDTQYF
TRBJ2-3 TRBV9 TRBD1 NA TGTGCCAGCAGCTCGGGACAGGGGGCGCGAACTGCAGATACGCAGTATTTT CASSSGQGARTADTQYF
TRBJ2-1 TRBV6-5 TRBD2 once TGTGCCAGCAGTTACCGCGGGGTAGCGGGGGCCAATGAGCAGTTCTTC CASSYRGVAGANEQFF
TRBJ2-2 TRBV19 TRBD1 NA TGTGCCAGTAGTCCGGACAGGGGAACCGGGGAGCTGTTTTTT CASSPDRGTGELFF